The entry that follows covers one TCR beta chain sequence. The antigen remains undetermined. The data stem from a study of cytomegalovirus exposure and HLA in healthy donors. About the research overall: An earlier analysis identified 95 million to 120 million unique TCR beta sequences in some 180 million T cells. Study-wide findings and caveats: Earlier analysis found most TCR beta V segments productive about 87% or about 30% of the time. Later analysis suggested links between common viral pathogens and several top significant clusters.

Trimming removed 1 base from V and 12 bases from J; junction bases left unmatched: 4. CDR3 length: 13 amino acids. Germline V gives CDR1 SGHVS, CDR2 FQNEAQ. The PCR employed 60 Vbeta primers together with 13 Jbeta primers. Original processing notes: It was a later analysis that counted tens of millions of unique TCR beta chains, of which roughly 10 million were shared. Profiled with immunoSEQ multiplex PCR; TCRdb holds only in-frame clones, not every one. Clone size and the V and J calls come from that table; the DNA yielded D and trimming. The sample lists over 90,000 clones, 75% to 85% seen once, with approximately 10% in the top ten.

The sample comprised PBMCs. V usage is TRBV7-8 and J usage is TRBJ1-4, with 8 positions matching TRBD1. This sequence was found in a woman younger than 35 in good health and CMV-seropositive. This chain's CDR3 is CASSLGPDRELFF. For the CDR3, the DNA is TGTGCCAGCAGCTTAGGACCGGACAGGGAACTGTTTTTT.